This TCR beta chain was observed in a study of blood T cells in healthy people across ages (dated by TCRdb to about 2015). For the study in its entirety: In model experiments, template switching captured roughly one uniquely barcoded TCR beta cDNA molecule for every two T cells. Using deep sequencing normalized with unique cDNA molecular identifiers, the study measured how TCR beta repertoire diversity changes with age. The donors were divided into four age groups: young (average around 15 years), middle-aged (around 41), aged (about 60) and long-lived (approximately 74). Using the same blood draw, the study looked at two additional independent replicas of 1 million unique cDNA reads for two donors, one aged 18 to 30 and the other aged 80 or older.

The library was built by means of 5' RACE. TCRdb records Illumina HiSeq 2500 as the sequencer. A second PCR of roughly 6 to 11 cycles was run with a J-beta primer mix and a sample-barcoded 5' primer. A template-switch 5' adaptor carrying 12 random nucleotides introduced a unique molecular identifier onto each TCR beta cDNA molecule. Each sample yielded at least 2.5 million CDR3-containing paired-end reads. First-strand cDNA synthesis was performed from all RNA using the Mint cDNA synthesis kit, with priming by a TRBC-specific oligonucleotide. After uracil-DNA glycosylase treatment, a first 18-cycle PCR used universal primers M1SS and BC2_uni_R on all cDNA. The original methods were these. For normalization, 1 million high-quality reads were randomly selected from each sample, with every read carrying a distinct molecular identifier. Instead of being binned into consensus sequences, reads with shared molecular identifiers were discarded. MiTCR, set to a Q25 quality threshold and the strictest error-elimination algorithm, was used for CDR3 identification, clonotype clustering and error correction. Lower-bound total TCR beta diversity was estimated with a nonparametric unseen species model using Euler transformation. TCRdb trimmed public reads at Q25 via fastp, called clones via MiXCR and kept in-frame beta chains. Identical CDR3 protein sequences are pooled into one entry, listed with their most common genes and DNA. The V and J calls were not made by the authors but by TCRdb's processing. Across this sample there are approximately 900,000 distinct CDR3 sequences, with almost 30% seen only once. The ten largest clones take up 10% to 13% of the sample.

Donors were a few dozen systemically healthy Caucasian individuals from Russia aged 6 to 90 years. Ten milliliters of peripheral blood were drawn from each donor into EDTA-treated Vacutainer tubes. Ficoll-Paque density-gradient centrifugation was used to isolate PBMCs, with at least 6.5 million per sample. Total RNA was extracted from PBMCs with Trizol reagent, with at least 6 micrograms obtained per sample. Naive CD45RAhigh/CD27high T cell percentages were measured by flow cytometry on a PBMC aliquot from every donor. What the work shows at the level of the full study, not this receptor alone: Because profiling used bulk unsorted PBMCs, naive and antigen-experienced compartments could not be compared conclusively. Estimates of total diversity based on one million sequenced T cells were considered lower bounds and underestimates. Compared with the aged group, the long-lived group had more naive CD4+ T cells, fewer expanded clones and increased TCR diversity, a pattern suggesting age selection. The CMV infection status of donors was not known, potentially confounding age-related changes in expanded clonotypes. The percentage of naive T cells measured by flow cytometry correlated strongly with observed TCR beta diversity. As age increased, observed TCR beta diversity per million T cells dropped in a roughly linear way, and a significant reduction was already evident by age 40.

Note on this clonotype: Its antigen is not yet known. Nothing much larger sits one base from this clone, and base qualities are not available.

The CDR3 measures 14 amino acids from cysteine to phenylalanine. The CDR3 DNA has 42 bases and is translated from base 1. CDR1 is given as GTSNPN and CDR2 as SVGIG, both from the germline V gene (reference sequence). The V and J ends are trimmed by 4 bases and 4 bases, leaving 16 bases between them. The data were also submitted as part of a second study, on T cells of mothers and their children. As that second study puts it: Nine systemically healthy Caucasian individuals, comprising three mothers and their six children, were included as donors. cDNA synthesis used all of the extracted RNA, with approximately 1.4 ug of RNA in each 15 ul reaction. In the second PCR, the M1S primer introduced both the sample barcodes and 2-4 random nucleotides. Over 9.5 million TCR beta CDR3 reads came from each mother, compared with 2.5 million to 3.5 million reads from each child. TCR recombination output is similarly shaped by thymic selection in related and unrelated pairs, with a minor effect exerted by inherited differences. Normalized repertoire overlap was always slightly but never significantly higher in related than unrelated mother-child pairs. No persistent microchimeric T cell clones were found, with a detection sensitivity of 85 to 100 clones per million clonotypes. The study used deep NGS to compare TCR beta repertoires of mothers and children, seeking features distinguishing related mother-child pairs from unrelated individuals. On average, the children were 11 +/- 4 years old, while the mothers were about 37 +/- 4 years old. After adapter ligation was performed with NEBNext reagents, the libraries were sequenced on an Illumina HiSeq 2000 with 100+100 nt paired-end reads. Mother and child libraries were prepared a month apart and sequenced in separate runs to prevent cross-contamination. Between roughly 500,000 and 2,100,000 distinct TCR beta clonotypes were identified per donor. Naive TCR beta clonotypes were estimated from low-frequency clonotypes matched to each donor's FACS-determined naive share, without sorting.

Sample: blood. The V gene is TRBV30 and the J gene is TRBJ1-1; D gene: possibly TRBD1, on 6 matching bases. This TCR derives from a woman aged 40 to 50 in good health. For the CDR3, the sequence is CAWKRDIWGTEAFF. Read as DNA, the sequence is TGTGCCTGGAAAAGGGACATCTGGGGCACTGAAGCTTTCTTT.